Listed below are T cell receptor beta chains from one sample, sequenced in a study of T cells after yellow fever vaccination. TCRdb ran MiXCR on the 5' RACE reads and lists one entry per CDR3 protein. The sample has about 310,000 distinct CDR3 sequences, around 3.6% seen once. Specimen: PBMCs, collected on the day of the yellow fever booster vaccination. These receptors all come from a man aged 18 to 29 who received the YFV17D yellow fever vaccine. Both conserved end residues are part of each CDR3. Each record gives: V gene, D gene, J gene, clone size, CDR3 DNA, CDR3 protein. The D gene is left open where the match is weak. Not all rows give a size; the values are once, few, many and, for expanded clones, a class.

v_call: TRBV5-5; d_call: NA; j_call: TRBJ2-7; clone_size: many; cdr3_nt: TGTGCCAGCAGCTCCTTCCAGGGGCGCGAGCAGTACTTC; cdr3_aa: CASSSFQGREQYF
v_call: TRBV29-1; d_call: TRBD1; j_call: TRBJ1-2; clone_size: few; cdr3_nt: TGCAGCGTTGACGCCGGACAGGGAGGCTATGGCTACACCTTC; cdr3_aa: CSVDAGQGGYGYTF
v_call: TRBV20-1; d_call: NA; j_call: TRBJ2-3; clone_size: few; cdr3_nt: TGCAGTGCTAGGAAGGCGGGGCTTACAGATACGCAGTATTTT; cdr3_aa: CSARKAGLTDTQYF
v_call: TRBV6-5; d_call: NA; j_call: TRBJ1-2; clone_size: many; cdr3_nt: TGTGCCAGCAGCCAGACCGGCGGCTATGGCTACACCTTC; cdr3_aa: CASSQTGGYGYTF
v_call: TRBV7-9; d_call: TRBD1; j_call: TRBJ1-1; clone_size: few; cdr3_nt: TGTGCCAGCAGCCCCGGGACAGGGGAAAATGAAGCTTTCTTT; cdr3_aa: CASSPGTGENEAFF
v_call: TRBV5-1; d_call: NA; j_call: TRBJ1-5; clone_size: medium-sized; cdr3_nt: TGCGCCAGCAGCTTTACAGGCTCGAGCAATCAGCCCCAGCATTTT; cdr3_aa: CASSFTGSSNQPQHF
v_call: TRBV12-3/TRBV12-4; d_call: NA; j_call: TRBJ1-6; clone_size: many; cdr3_nt: TGTGCCAGCAGTAGTAGCTATAATTCACCCCTCCACTTT; cdr3_aa: CASSSSYNSPLHF
v_call: TRBV12-5; d_call: TRBD1; j_call: TRBJ2-1; clone_size: few; cdr3_nt: TGTGCTAGTGGTTGGGGACAGGGCTACAATGAGCAGTTCTTC; cdr3_aa: CASGWGQGYNEQFF
v_call: TRBV9; d_call: NA; j_call: TRBJ2-2; clone_size: few; cdr3_nt: TGTGCCTCCGGGACACAGAACACCGGGGAGCTGTTTTTT; cdr3_aa: CASGTQNTGELFF
v_call: TRBV7-9; d_call: NA; j_call: TRBJ2-7; clone_size: NA; cdr3_nt: TGTGCCAGCAGCCCCTCATCCCCCTACGAGCAGTACTTC; cdr3_aa: CASSPSSPYEQYF
v_call: TRBV19; d_call: NA; j_call: TRBJ1-2; clone_size: few; cdr3_nt: TGTGCCAGTAGCTGGCAGGCGTTCAGAGGTGGCTACACCTTC; cdr3_aa: CASSWQAFRGGYTF
v_call: TRBV11-2; d_call: NA; j_call: TRBJ2-7; clone_size: many; cdr3_nt: TGTGCCAGCAGCTTAGTAGGAGCCAGGATCCACGAGCAGTACTTC; cdr3_aa: CASSLVGARIHEQYF
v_call: TRBV28; d_call: NA; j_call: TRBJ2-2; clone_size: few; cdr3_nt: TGTGCCAGCAGTTTTCTACCGAACACCGGGGAGCTGTTTTTT; cdr3_aa: CASSFLPNTGELFF
v_call: TRBV6-2/TRBV6-3; d_call: NA; j_call: TRBJ1-6; clone_size: many; cdr3_nt: TGTGCCAGCAGCCACTTCGGGGAACCCCTCCACTTT; cdr3_aa: CASSHFGEPLHF
v_call: TRBV18; d_call: NA; j_call: TRBJ1-5; clone_size: NA; cdr3_nt: TGTGCCAGCTCACCACCGGACATCAATCAGCCCCAGCATTTT; cdr3_aa: CASSPPDINQPQHF
v_call: TRBV7-2; d_call: TRBD1; j_call: TRBJ2-7; clone_size: many; cdr3_nt: TGTGCCAGCAGGCGGCACGGACAGGGAGCCTACGAGCAGTACTTC; cdr3_aa: CASRRHGQGAYEQYF
v_call: TRBV5-4; d_call: TRBD1; j_call: TRBJ1-2; clone_size: few; cdr3_nt: TGTGCCAGCAGCTCCCCGGGGCAGGGGGCGAATGGCTACACCTTC; cdr3_aa: CASSSPGQGANGYTF
v_call: TRBV6-5; d_call: NA; j_call: TRBJ1-4; clone_size: many; cdr3_nt: TGTGCCAGCAGTTACCAGGGTGTTCCTCGGGAAAAACTGTTTTTT; cdr3_aa: CASSYQGVPREKLFF
v_call: TRBV6-5; d_call: TRBD1; j_call: TRBJ2-1; clone_size: many; cdr3_nt: TGTGCCAGCAGACAGGGGTGGAATGAGCAGTTCTTC; cdr3_aa: CASRQGWNEQFF
v_call: TRBV7-9; d_call: NA; j_call: TRBJ2-2; clone_size: few; cdr3_nt: TGTGCCAGCAGCTTCGTCAGGGATGACGGGGAGCTGTTTTTT; cdr3_aa: CASSFVRDDGELFF
v_call: TRBV7-2; d_call: TRBD1; j_call: TRBJ1-1; clone_size: few; cdr3_nt: TGTGCCAGCAGCTCGCTCCCGGGACAGGGGAGGCACACTGAAGCTTTCTTT; cdr3_aa: CASSSLPGQGRHTEAFF
v_call: TRBV7-2; d_call: TRBD1; j_call: TRBJ1-2; clone_size: many; cdr3_nt: TGTGCCAGCGCAGGGGACAGGGGATCCTCGGGCTACACCTTC; cdr3_aa: CASAGDRGSSGYTF
v_call: TRBV12-3/TRBV12-4; d_call: TRBD1; j_call: TRBJ2-2; clone_size: many; cdr3_nt: TGTGCCAGCAGTTTTAGGGGGCCTCAAGACACCGGGGAGCTGTTTTTT; cdr3_aa: CASSFRGPQDTGELFF
v_call: TRBV5-1; d_call: TRBD2; j_call: TRBJ2-3; clone_size: many; cdr3_nt: TGCGCCAGCAGCGGGGGGGAACACACAGATACGCAGTATTTT; cdr3_aa: CASSGGEHTDTQYF
v_call: TRBV20-1; d_call: NA; j_call: TRBJ2-5; clone_size: NA; cdr3_nt: TGCAGTGGAGACGGTCTTAACGAAGCGGGTGCCCAGTACTTC; cdr3_aa: CSGDGLNEAGAQYF
v_call: TRBV5-1; d_call: TRBD1; j_call: TRBJ2-2; clone_size: many; cdr3_nt: TGCGCCAGCAGCGGGGGACAGGGGGATGACACCGGGGAGCTGTTTTTT; cdr3_aa: CASSGGQGDDTGELFF
v_call: TRBV5-1; d_call: TRBD1; j_call: TRBJ2-4; clone_size: many; cdr3_nt: TGCGCCAGCAGCTCTGGACAGGGGGCTAACATTCAGTACTTC; cdr3_aa: CASSSGQGANIQYF
v_call: TRBV7-9; d_call: NA; j_call: TRBJ2-2; clone_size: many; cdr3_nt: TGTGCCAGCAGCTTACGATGGGAAGCCGGGGAGCTGTTTTTT; cdr3_aa: CASSLRWEAGELFF
v_call: TRBV7-2; d_call: NA; j_call: TRBJ2-5; clone_size: many; cdr3_nt: TGTGCCAGCAGCTTACAGCCCCAAGAGACCCAGTACTTC; cdr3_aa: CASSLQPQETQYF
v_call: TRBV20-1; d_call: NA; j_call: TRBJ2-1; clone_size: NA; cdr3_nt: TGCAGTGCTAGGGATCTACTGAGAGGGGGGGACGGCTACAATGAGCAGTTCTTC; cdr3_aa: CSARDLLRGGDGYNEQFF
v_call: TRBV6-6; d_call: TRBD2; j_call: TRBJ2-5; clone_size: few; cdr3_nt: TGTGCCAGCAGTTTCCCGGGAGGGGGATTGGAGACCCAGTACTTC; cdr3_aa: CASSFPGGGLETQYF
v_call: TRBV9; d_call: NA; j_call: TRBJ2-2; clone_size: many; cdr3_nt: TGTGCCAGCAGCGTAGGGGGGGACACCGGGGAGCTGTTTTTT; cdr3_aa: CASSVGGDTGELFF